These 2 T cell receptor beta chains were all obtained from the same sample, sequenced in a study of technical replicates of blood from several donors. Clones were read by immunoSEQ multiplex PCR, and TCRdb kept only the in-frame ones, dropping some. The table lists tens of thousands of clones, approximately 86% of them singletons. The sample taken for sequencing was PBMCs. The receptor set was obtained from a human donor in good health. Some clones in this sample may be carry-over from other donors' samples.

The J gene is TRBJ2-3, the V gene TRBV9; D perhaps matches TRBD2 (6 bases). The CDR3 is 15 residues long. The germline V gene has CDR1 SGDLS and CDR2 YYNGEE. Trimming pared 0 bases from V and 4 bases from J, leaving 12 bases between. The CDR3 DNA reads TGTGCCAGCAGCGTAGGTCGGAGGGGTGCAGATACGCAGTATTTT. Translation gives CASSVGRRGADTQYF.

This clone showed up just a few times. The J gene is TRBJ2-6, the V gene TRBV9; D perhaps matches TRBD1 (6 bases). Germline CDR1 SGDLS, CDR2 YYNGEE. This CDR3 comprises 17 residues. V gave up 3 bases and J gave up 0 bases, with 13 bases separating them. CDR3 residues: CASSARQETSGANVLTF. Written as DNA, the CDR3 is TGTGCCAGCAGCGCTCGACAGGAAACCTCTGGGGCCAACGTCCTGACTTTC.